Presented here are 24 T cell receptor beta chains from one specimen sequenced in a study of blood T cell repertoires in COVID-19. TCRdb's copy holds only in-frame clones and misses some; the assay was immunoSEQ multiplex PCR. Of 20,000 or so clones listed, about 90% are singletons. The sequencing sample was made of peripheral blood. These receptors all come from a human donor in a cohort sampled during active COVID-19.

The genes are TRBV2 and TRBJ1-6; possible D gene TRBD1, 6 bases. Trimming removed 8 bases from V and 9 bases from J, with 11 bases in between. Germline values: CDR1 SNHLY, CDR2 FYNNEI. This CDR3 is 12 amino acids long. DNA of the CDR3: TGTGCCAGCCGGACAGTTAGTTCACCCCTCCACTTT. Translation gives CASRTVSSPLHF.

The CDR3 DNA reads as TGTGCCAGCGCGGGCGGCAATCAGCCCCAGCATTTT. Amino acid sequence: CASAGGNQPQHF. J is TRBJ1-5 and V is TRBV28; D is unclear. In germline, CDR1 is MDHEN, CDR2 SYDVKM. The CDR3 is 12 residues long. Trimming stripped 8 bases from V and 2 bases from J, with 7 bases between.

This chain links TRBV9 with TRBJ2-3, with D maybe TRBD1 (7 bases). Trimming removed 2 bases at V and 5 bases at J, with 15 bases between. Per the germline V gene, CDR1 is SGDLS and CDR2 is YYNGEE. The CDR3 covers 15 residues. CDR3 residues: CASSVTGQGGDTQYF. CDR3 coding DNA: TGTGCCAGCAGCGTTACAGGGCAGGGGGGAGATACGCAGTATTTT.

The chain is built from TRBV20-1 and TRBJ1-5, with D maybe TRBD1 (5 bases). V gave up 3 bases and J gave up 5 bases, with 14 bases separating them. The CDR3 length is 14 residues. Per the germline V gene, CDR1 is DFQATT and CDR2 is SNEGSKA (reference sequence). CDR3 protein: CSASTGISDQPQHF. DNA for the CDR3: TGCAGTGCTAGTACAGGTATATCGGATCAGCCCCAGCATTTT.

This clone was counted a single time. This chain links TRBV9 with TRBJ2-7; 12 nucleotides align to TRBD2. V gave up 3 bases and J gave up 1 base; unmatched junction bases: 5. The length of the CDR3 is 16 residues. The germline V gene encodes CDR1 SGDLS and CDR2 YYNGEE. CDR3 in DNA: TGTGCCAGCAGCGCCCCGGGACTAGCGGGTTCCTACGAGCAGTACTTC. This encodes CASSAPGLAGSYEQYF.

The gene calls are TRBV19 and TRBJ2-7, with TRBD1 as a possible D gene (5 bases). CDR1 and CDR2 from the germline V gene are LNHDA and SQIVND (reference sequence). With 5 bases removed from V and 8 bases from J, the gap between germline ends came to 16 bases. This CDR3 is built from 13 residues. The CDR3 spells CASSPQQARQQYF. The CDR3, as DNA: TGTGCCAGTAGTCCCCAACAGGCCAGGCAGCAGTACTTC.

The V and J genes are TRBV5-1 and TRBJ2-1; 9 bases line up with TRBD2. Germline V CDR1 and CDR2: SGHRS, YFSETQ. The CDR3 totals 15 residues. The V segment lost 1 base and the J segment 6 bases; nucleotides outside the gene matches: 5. The CDR3: CASSLFSGSGNEQFF. CDR3 sequence (DNA): TGCGCCAGCAGCTTGTTTAGCGGGAGTGGCAATGAGCAGTTCTTC.

J is TRBJ2-7 and V is TRBV6-5, with D possibly matching TRBD2 (6 bases). CDR3 length: 13 amino acids. Germline lookup yields CDR1 MNHEY and CDR2 SVGAGI. Trimming removed 6 bases from V and 0 bases from J, with 9 bases in between. CDR3 protein: CASRGLTSYEQYF. The CDR3 coding sequence is TGTGCCAGCAGGGGACTGACCTCCTACGAGCAGTACTTC.

The V and J genes are TRBV5-8 and TRBJ2-1; possibly TRBD1 for D (5 bases). CDR1 is SGHTS and CDR2 is YDEGEE in the germline V gene. The V gene lost 0 bases and the J gene lost 14 bases, with 12 bases spanning the gap. There are 12 residues in the CDR3. CDR3 amino acids: CASSLAQQDKFF. The CDR3 DNA reads TGTGCCAGCAGCTTGGCCCAACAGGATAAGTTCTTC.

V usage is TRBV6-4 and J usage is TRBJ1-3, with D perhaps matching TRBD1 (5 bases). Trimming stripped 6 bases from V and 3 bases from J, with 12 bases between. The V gene's germline CDR1 is MRHNA and CDR2 SNTAGT. This CDR3 has 14 amino acids. The CDR3 spells CASSPGTGGNTIYF. The CDR3 DNA is TGTGCCAGCAGCCCCGGGACTGGTGGAAACACCATATATTTT.

This chain joins TRBV5-6 and TRBJ1-1; D possibly corresponds to TRBD1 (5 bases). Looked up from germline, CDR1 is SGHDT and CDR2 is YYEEEE. V lost 4 bases to trimming and J lost 0 bases, with 19 bases between them. The CDR3 is 17 amino acids. CDR3 DNA sequence: TGTGCCAGCAGCACAAGATCTACGGGACTCATGAACACTGAAGCTTTCTTT. Amino acids: CASSTRSTGLMNTEAFF. Variable domain in full (rest from reference TRBV5-6 and TRBJ1-1): DAGVTQSPTHLIKTRGQQVTLRCSPKSGHDTVSWYQQALGQGPQFIFQYYEEEERQRGNFPDRFSGHQFPNYSSELNVNALLLGDSALYLCASSTRSTGLMNTEAFFGQGTRLTVV.

V is TRBV4-2 and J is TRBJ1-1, with D hard to call. The V gene lost 4 bases and the J gene lost 1 base, with 4 bases spanning the gap. The germline gives CDR1 LGHNA, CDR2 YNFKEQ. This CDR3 contains 12 residues. In DNA, the CDR3 is TGTGCCAGCAGCCCTTCGAACACTGAAGCTTTCTTT. Amino acids: CASSPSNTEAFF.

The chain carries TRBV28 and TRBJ2-7; possibly TRBD1 for D (6 bases). There are 15 residues in the CDR3. CDR1 MDHEN and CDR2 SYDVKM come from the germline V gene. Trimming left V 4 bases short and J 1 base short, with 14 bases between. The CDR3: CASSSNAGQSYEQYF. The CDR3 DNA reads TGTGCCAGCAGTTCCAACGCAGGACAGTCCTACGAGCAGTACTTC.

J is TRBJ2-7 and V is TRBV7-8; D possibly uses TRBD1 or TRBD2 (6 bases each). Trimming stripped 5 bases from V and 6 bases from J, with 17 bases between. Germline lookup yields CDR1 SGHVS and CDR2 FQNEAQ. CDR3 size: 14 residues. The CDR3 protein is CASSLGGAGGEQYF. The CDR3 bases are TGTGCCAGCAGCCTAGGGGGAGCCGGGGGCGAGCAGTACTTC.

The rearrangement uses TRBV30 and TRBJ2-5, with a tentative D call TRBD1 (6 bases). Trimming removed 6 bases from V and 4 bases from J, with 12 bases in between. Germline CDR1 is GTSNPN and CDR2 is SVGIG (reference sequence). This CDR3 spans 12 amino acids. CDR3 in DNA: TGTGCCTGTCGGCCAGGGGTAGAGACCCAGTACTTC. This encodes CACRPGVETQYF.

This clone was observed once. This sequence joins TRBV28 and TRBJ2-1; 11 bases line up with TRBD2. There are 16 residues in the CDR3. Trimming removed 1 base from V and 8 bases from J; junction bases left unmatched: 7. Germline V CDR1 and CDR2: MDHEN, SYDVKM. CDR3 nucleotides: TGTGCCAGCAGTTTATCTAGCGGGAGGATTATGGATGAGCAGTTCTTC. Amino acids: CASSLSSGRIMDEQFF.

This clone appeared a few times. The junction shows a germline mismatch at one end, possibly a read error. The chain recombines TRBV7-7 with TRBJ1-6, with 7 bases identical to TRBD1. The CDR3 is 16 amino acids. Germline loops: CDR1 SSHAT, CDR2 FNYEAQ (reference sequence). The CDR3 spells CASSSSGGGQNSPLHF. The CDR3 region has the DNA TGTGCTAGCAGCTCGTCGGGAGGGGGCCAAAATTCACCCCTCCACTTT.

This clone was seen once. The chain uses TRBV5-1 and TRBJ2-7, with 12 bases lining up with TRBD2. J gave up 5 bases and V 0 bases, and 3 bases lay outside the gene matches. Germline lookup yields CDR1 SGHRS and CDR2 YFSETQ. The CDR3 is made up of 15 amino acids. CDR3 nucleotides: TGCGCCAGCAGCTTGGGACTAGCGGGAGTAAACGAGCAGTACTTC. It specifies CASSLGLAGVNEQYF.

J is TRBJ2-2 and V is TRBV6-6, with D perhaps TRBD2 (6 bases). The CDR3 sequence is 14 residues long. Trimming removed 7 bases at V and 5 bases at J, with 14 bases between. Germline V gene sequence: CDR1 MNHNY, CDR2 SVGAGI (reference sequence). The CDR3 coding sequence is TGTGCCAGCACGCTCGGGAGCCCAACCGGGGAGCTGTTTTTT. Protein product: CASTLGSPTGELFF.

This chain joins TRBV2 and TRBJ2-5, with 8 nucleotides matching TRBD1. With V trimmed by 2 bases and J by 4 bases, 9 bases remained unmatched. CDR1 is SNHLY and CDR2 is FYNNEI in the germline V gene. This CDR3 spans 16 amino acids. Written as DNA, the CDR3 is TGTGCCAGCAGTGAATTTGGGACAGGTGGCCGAGAGACCCAGTACTTC. As protein: CASSEFGTGGRETQYF.

This chain uses TRBV6-6 with TRBJ1-2; D uncertain. V was shortened by 10 bases and J by 6 bases, with 24 bases between the two germline ends. Germline loops: CDR1 MNHNY, CDR2 SVGAGI (reference sequence). CDR3 length equals 15 residues. CDR3 DNA sequence: TGTGCCACCTTCACAAAGGGCGTATTGGGAGATGGCTACACCTTC. Amino acids: CATFTKGVLGDGYTF.

The chain couples TRBV9 to TRBJ2-5, with a weak D call TRBD2 (6 bases). The V and J ends lost 4 bases and 4 bases respectively, with 17 bases between them. Looked up from germline, CDR1 is SGDLS and CDR2 is YYNGEE. The CDR3 length is 15 residues. The CDR3 loop reads CASSLTGGTRETQYF. CDR3 nucleotides: TGTGCCAGCAGCCTGACTGGCGGGACCAGAGAGACCCAGTACTTC.

This clone showed up just once. This chain uses TRBV29-1 with TRBJ2-1; 11 nucleotides line up with TRBD2. The CDR3 has 14 residues. Germline CDR1 and CDR2: SQVTM and ANQGSEA. The V gene end was trimmed by 4 bases and the J gene end by 8 bases; junction bases not matched to a gene: 7. CDR3 coding DNA: TGCAGCGTTGTAGCGGGAGGGCTTAGAGATGAGCAGTTCTTC. This translates into CSVVAGGLRDEQFF.

The chain recombines TRBV3-1 (or the pseudogene TRBV3-2) with TRBJ2-5; TRBD1 might be the D (5 bases). Germline V gene lookup returns CDR1 LGHDT and CDR2 YNNKEL (reference sequence). Trimming removed 1 base at V and 3 bases at J, with 12 bases between. CDR3 length: 15 amino acids. CDR3 nucleotide sequence: TGTGCCAGCAGCCAAGGATCAGGGAATGAAGAGACCCAGTACTTC. Translating it yields CASSQGSGNEETQYF.